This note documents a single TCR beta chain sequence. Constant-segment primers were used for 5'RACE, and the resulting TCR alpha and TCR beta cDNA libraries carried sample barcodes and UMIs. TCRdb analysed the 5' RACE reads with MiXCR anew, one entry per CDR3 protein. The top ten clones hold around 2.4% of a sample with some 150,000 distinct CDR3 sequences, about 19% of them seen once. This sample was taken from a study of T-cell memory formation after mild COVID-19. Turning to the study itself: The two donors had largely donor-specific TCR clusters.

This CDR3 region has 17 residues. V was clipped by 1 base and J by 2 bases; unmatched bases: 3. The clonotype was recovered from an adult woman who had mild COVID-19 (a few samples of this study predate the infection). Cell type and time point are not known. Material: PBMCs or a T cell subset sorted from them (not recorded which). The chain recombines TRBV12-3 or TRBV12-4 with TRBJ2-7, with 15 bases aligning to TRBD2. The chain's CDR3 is CASSLGRTSGRAYEQYF. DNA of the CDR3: TGTGCCAGCAGTTTAGGGAGGACTAGCGGGAGGGCCTACGAGCAGTACTTC.